This T cell receptor beta chain derives from a study of shared clonotypes between healthy human individuals. Study-wide results and caveats: A reduction in generation probabilities was seen for non-shared clonotypes relative to those shared by all four donors.

Method: immunoSEQ multiplex PCR; TCRdb's copy keeps in-frame clones and lacks some. The table lists about 1 million clones, approximately 76% of them singletons. J was trimmed by 5 bases and V by 4 bases; bases with no gene match: 13. The CDR3 is made up of 17 amino acids. Germline V gives CDR1 MNHNS, CDR2 SASEGT. About this clone: Its antigen is still unknown.

The genes are TRBV6-1 and TRBJ1-2, with 10 bases identical to TRBD1. This clonotype originated in a man between 18 and 29 years old in good health. Sequenced material: memory CD4+ T cells sorted from blood. As for subset: CD45RA-negative fraction. The CDR3 nucleotides are TGTGCCAGCAGTGGGCCTGACAGGGGGCGAGGAAATTATGGCTACACCTTC. Protein: CASSGPDRGRGNYGYTF.